Following are 30 T cell receptor beta chains from one sample sequenced in a study of post-analysis software for immune sequencing data. The TCR beta cDNA libraries contained unique molecular identifiers. TCRdb re-analysed the PCR reads in MiXCR, keeping a single row per CDR3 protein. This table has about 160,000 distinct CDR3 sequences, roughly 40% appearing once. The sequenced sample was blood, obtained after autologous hematopoietic stem cell transplantation. The receptor source for this set is a girl aged 10 to 17 with multiple sclerosis.

The rearrangement joins TRBV10-2 to TRBJ2-3; possibly TRBD1 or TRBD2 for D (5 bases each). This CDR3 contains 17 residues. From germline, CDR1 is WSHSY and CDR2 SAAADI. V shed 3 bases and J shed 0 bases, with 16 bases lying between them. Here the CDR3 DNA reads TGCGCCAGCAGTGACATTCGGGGACGGACTAGCACAGATACGCAGTATTTT. Protein: CASSDIRGRTSTDTQYF.

This sequence joins TRBV6-5 and TRBJ2-1; TRBD2 matches at 8 bases. The CDR3 runs to 17 residues. J was trimmed by 2 bases and V by 0 bases; bases with no gene match: 6. Germline CDR1 reads MNHEY; CDR2 reads SVGAGI. CDR3 region: CASSYSGGRTPYNEQFF. The CDR3 DNA is TGTGCCAGCAGTTACTCGGGCGGGAGGACCCCCTACAATGAGCAGTTCTTC.

This sequence joins TRBV27 and TRBJ1-2; D possibly corresponds to TRBD1 (5 bases). V lost 4 bases and J lost 2, with 17 bases in between. The CDR3 has 16 residues. CDR1 and CDR2 from the germline V gene are MNHEY and SMNVEV (reference sequence). CDR3 in amino acids: CASSSAGQGVNYGYTF. CDR3 coding DNA: TGTGCCAGCAGTTCCGCCGGGCAGGGAGTAAACTATGGCTACACCTTC.

The chain couples TRBV11-2 to TRBJ2-3; 15 bases map to TRBD2. The junction had 17 bases not matched to a gene; V was cut back by 6 bases and J by 1 base. CDR1 and CDR2 from the germline V gene are SGHAT and FQNNGV. The CDR3 is made up of 21 amino acids. The CDR3 sequence: CASSSSPGLAGGGYGTDTQYF. The CDR3 DNA follows: TGTGCCAGCAGTTCGTCGCCGGGACTAGCGGGAGGAGGTTACGGCACAGATACGCAGTATTTT.

This clonotype has ten or more counts. J is TRBJ1-4 and V is TRBV25-1; 11 nucleotides align to TRBD1. CDR1 and CDR2 from the germline V gene are MGHDK and SYGVNS. The CDR3 runs 20 residues. Losses at the gene ends were 6 bases for V and 0 bases for J; bases not matched to a gene: 15. CDR3 region: CASSTTPDRGRPATNEKLFF. The CDR3 DNA reads TGTGCCAGCAGCACTACCCCGGACAGGGGGCGACCTGCAACTAATGAAAAACTGTTTTTT. The whole variable domain, filled in from reference TRBV25-1 and TRBJ1-4, reads EADIYQTPRYLVIGTGKKITLECSQTMGHDKMYWYQQDPGMELHLIHYSYGVNSTEKGDLSSESTVSRIRTEHFPLTLESARPSHTSQYLCASSTTPDRGRPATNEKLFFGSGTQLSVL.

This chain links TRBV15 with TRBJ2-1; a weak D match, TRBD2 (5 bases). CDR1 is LNHNV and CDR2 is YYDKDF in the germline V gene (reference sequence). This CDR3 has 19 amino acids. V was pared by 0 bases and J by 3 bases, with 21 bases between. Here the CDR3 reads CATSRDLIVEGEGYNEQFF. Here the CDR3 DNA reads TGTGCCACCAGCAGAGATCTGATCGTAGAGGGAGAGGGCTACAATGAGCAGTTCTTC.

The rearrangement uses TRBV20-1 and TRBJ2-1; the match to TRBD2 covers 11 bases. There are 20 residues in the CDR3. The germline CDR1 and CDR2 sequences are DFQATT and SNEGSKA (reference sequence). V was pared by 2 bases and J by 1 base, with 16 bases of the junction left unmatched. Here the CDR3 DNA reads TGCAGTGCTAGACCCCAAACAAGACTAGCGGGGCACCTATCCTACAATGAGCAGTTCTTC. Translated, it gives CSARPQTRLAGHLSYNEQFF.

The chain recombines TRBV6-6 with TRBJ2-1, with 13 nucleotides matching TRBD2. The CDR3 loop spans 16 amino acids. Germline V gene sequence: CDR1 MNHNY, CDR2 SVGAGI (reference sequence). The V and J ends lost 6 bases and 8 bases, in that order; junction bases with no gene match: 10. The CDR3 DNA follows: TGTGCCAGCAGCCGGACTAGCGGGAGAAGTGGCGATGAGCAGTTCTTC. Protein sequence: CASSRTSGRSGDEQFF.

This clonotype turned up a few times. The CDR3 is CASSFGLAGNSYEQYF. The DNA of the CDR3 is TGTGCCAGCAGCTTTGGGCTAGCGGGAAACTCCTACGAGCAGTACTTC. The V and J genes are TRBV7-8 and TRBJ2-7; 9 positions agree with TRBD2. The CDR3 has 16 residues. Germline CDR1 reads SGHVS; CDR2 reads FQNEAQ. V lost 3 bases, J lost 0 bases, and 6 bases stayed unmatched.

This chain joins TRBV10-3 and TRBJ2-7; D gene ambiguous. This CDR3 has 12 residues. In germline, CDR1 is ENHRY, CDR2 SYGVKD. Deletions cut 3 bases from V and 2 bases from J, with 5 bases between. The DNA for the CDR3 is TGTGCCATCAGTGACTGGGCCTACGAGCAGTACTTC. This sequence encodes CAISDWAYEQYF.

The chain joins TRBV5-1 to TRBJ1-3, with unresolved D. This CDR3 is 15 amino acids long. Trimming took 0 bases from V and 2 from J, leaving 9 bases between them. Germline V gene data show CDR1 as SGHRS and CDR2 as YFSETQ. In nucleotides, the CDR3 is TGCGCCAGCAGCTTGGGAGCGGACCCTGGAAACACCATATATTTT. Its protein product is CASSLGADPGNTIYF.

The rearrangement uses TRBV5-1 and TRBJ2-1, with no clear D. V was trimmed by 5 bases and J by 8 bases, leaving 11 bases between them. The CDR3 runs to 12 residues. In germline, CDR1 is SGHRS, CDR2 YFSETQ. The CDR3 here is CASRINVDEQFF. For the CDR3, the DNA is TGCGCCAGCAGGATAAACGTGGATGAGCAGTTCTTC. The variable domain in full, completed from reference TRBV5-1 and TRBJ2-1, reads KAGVTQTPRYLIKTRGQQVTLSCSPISGHRSVSWYQQTPGQGLQFLFEYFSETQRNKGNFPGRFSGRQFSNSRSEMNVSTLELGDSALYLCASRINVDEQFFGPGTRLTVL.

J is TRBJ2-5 and V is TRBV5-6; D is perhaps TRBD2 (6 bases). The V end was cut by 0 bases, the J end by 1 base, with 10 bases between. Looked up from germline, CDR1 is SGHDT and CDR2 is YYEEEE. This CDR3 contains 15 residues. The CDR3 here is CASSLVSTSQETQYF. CDR3 DNA sequence: TGTGCCAGCAGCTTGGTATCGACTAGCCAAGAGACCCAGTACTTC.

The rearrangement links TRBV5-1 to TRBJ2-7; D perhaps matches TRBD2 (6 bases). Germline values: CDR1 SGHRS, CDR2 YFSETQ. Trimming took 5 bases from V and 2 from J, leaving 14 bases between them. The CDR3 length is 14 residues. CDR3 in amino acids: CASRAAGPAYEQYF. For the CDR3, the DNA is TGCGCCAGCAGGGCGGCGGGGCCTGCCTACGAGCAGTACTTC.

Only a few counts were recorded for this clonotype. The chain links TRBV4-3 to TRBJ2-5, with 7 bases aligning to TRBD2. Germline-derived CDR1 and CDR2 are LGHNA and YSLEER. The V gene end was trimmed by 3 bases and the J gene end by 0 bases; junction bases not matched to a gene: 13. The CDR3 is 18 amino acids. Written as DNA, the CDR3 is TGCGCCAGCAGCCACGGGACTCGGGGAGGGCCCCACCAAGAGACCCAGTACTTC. Encoded protein: CASSHGTRGGPHQETQYF.

This clonotype was seen only once. The chain couples TRBV2 to TRBJ1-5, with D maybe TRBD1 (5 bases). The germline CDR1 and CDR2 sequences are SNHLY and FYNNEI. The CDR3 is 18 residues long. Trimming left V 2 bases short and J 0 bases short, with 17 bases between. The CDR3 region has the DNA TGTGCCAGCAGTGAATGGGGGACCCAGAGCCATAGCAATCAGCCCCAGCATTTT. It encodes CASSEWGTQSHSNQPQHF.

This clonotype showed up many times. The V gene is TRBV4-2, the J gene TRBJ1-6; D is uncertain. CDR3 length: 13 amino acids. Germline CDR1 and CDR2: LGHNA and YNFKEQ. Between the trimmed V and J ends, which lost 1 base and 10 bases, there was a span of 8 bases. This CDR3 reads CASSQVAGSPLHF. The CDR3 nucleotides are TGTGCCAGCAGCCAAGTGGCAGGATCACCCCTCCACTTT.

This CDR3 reads CASSLDPDRYNQPQHF. The CDR3 nucleotides read TGCGCCAGCAGCTTGGATCCGGACCGATACAATCAGCCCCAGCATTTT. The gene calls are TRBV5-1 and TRBJ1-5, with D unresolved. The CDR3 sequence is 16 residues long. The V end was cut by 0 bases, the J end by 3 bases, with 13 bases between. The germline gives CDR1 SGHRS, CDR2 YFSETQ.

The sample holds a few counts of this clonotype. The rearrangement uses TRBV29-1 and TRBJ2-1, with TRBD2 identical over 7 bases. The CDR3 is made up of 13 amino acids. Per germline, CDR1 SQVTM and CDR2 ANQGSEA. After removal of 0 bases from V and 7 bases from J, the junction contained 3 bases not matched to a gene. CDR3 sequence: CSVEEGRGNEQFF. Here the CDR3 DNA reads TGCAGCGTTGAAGAGGGGAGGGGTAATGAGCAGTTCTTC.

CDR3 in amino acids: CASSRWPQHQPQHF. DNA of the CDR3: TGTGCCAGCAGTCGCTGGCCCCAGCACCAGCCCCAGCATTTT. The gene calls are TRBV12-3 or TRBV12-4 and TRBJ1-5; no clear D. Trimming left V 5 bases short and J 7 bases short, with 15 bases between. The CDR3 loop spans 14 amino acids.

The table lists this clonotype with a few counts. This chain connects TRBV27 to TRBJ1-2; tentatively, D is TRBD1 (6 bases). Germline V gene data show CDR1 as MNHEY and CDR2 as SMNVEV (reference sequence). Between the trimmed V and J ends, which lost 6 bases and 1 base, there was a span of 15 bases. CDR3 length: 15 residues. CDR3 nucleotide sequence: TGTGCCAGCAGCATAAGGGGGGGGAATAACTATGGCTACACCTTC. Translated: CASSIRGGNNYGYTF.

V and J are TRBV20-1 and TRBJ2-4; D remains unclear. The CDR3 length is 14 residues. V was shortened by 6 bases and J by 8 bases, with 20 bases between the two germline ends. Germline V gene data show CDR1 as DFQATT and CDR2 as SNEGSKA (reference sequence). In DNA form, the CDR3 reads TGCAGTGCGAGCCAAATGAGAGGCAAGGACATTCAGTACTTC. This translates into CSASQMRGKDIQYF.

This rearrangement joins TRBV6-2 or TRBV6-3 to TRBJ1-5, with D unresolved. Germline loops: CDR1 MNHEY, CDR2 SVGEGT. This CDR3 region has 15 residues. V was trimmed by 4 bases and J by 5 bases, leaving 15 bases between them. This CDR3 reads CASSSRGGTHQPQHF. In DNA, the CDR3 is TGTGCCAGCAGTTCCCGGGGAGGAACCCATCAGCCCCAGCATTTT.

The chain has TRBV6-1 and TRBJ2-1; 12 bases fit TRBD2. Per germline, CDR1 MNHNS and CDR2 SASEGT. V lost 6 bases, J lost 4 bases, and 4 bases stayed unmatched. This CDR3 contains 15 residues. CDR3 nucleotides: TGTGCCAGCAGCCCCGGACTAGCGGGATACAATGAGCAGTTCTTC. Residues: CASSPGLAGYNEQFF.

This clonotype was observed a handful of times. The chain joins TRBV7-9 to TRBJ1-2; D remains ambiguous. The CDR3 sequence is 16 residues long. Trimming cost V 3 bases and J 4 bases, with 18 bases left between them. Per germline, CDR1 SEHNR and CDR2 FQNEAQ (reference sequence). Written as DNA, the CDR3 is TGTGCCAGCAGCTTTGGGGTCCCCCCAGGAGGCTATGGCTACACCTTC. Residues: CASSFGVPPGGYGYTF.

This clonotype was seen more than once but under ten times. The J gene is TRBJ2-7, the V gene TRBV6-1; TRBD2 matches 7 bases. Germline V CDR1 and CDR2: MNHNS, SASEGT. J was trimmed by 6 bases and V by 11 bases; bases with no gene match: 1. The CDR3 has 9 residues. The CDR3 loop reads CAAGVEQYF. CDR3 DNA: TGTGCCGCGGGAGTCGAGCAGTACTTC.

V usage is TRBV29-1 and J usage is TRBJ2-1, with 7 bases lining up with TRBD2. There are 15 residues in the CDR3. V gave up 1 base and J gave up 0 bases; unmatched junction bases: 3. Germline V CDR1 and CDR2: SQVTM, ANQGSEA. In nucleotides, the CDR3 is TGCAGCGTTGAAGGGACTAGTTACTCCTACAATGAGCAGTTCTTC. It codes for CSVEGTSYSYNEQFF.

The V gene is TRBV10-3, the J gene TRBJ2-6; D is unresolved. Deletions cut 0 bases from V and 2 bases from J, with 8 bases between. The CDR3 covers 16 residues. Germline assignment: CDR1 ENHRY and CDR2 SYGVKD. The CDR3 DNA reads TGTGCCATCAGTGAGTCGAACTATCCTGGGGCCAACGTCCTGACTTTC. This sequence encodes CAISESNYPGANVLTF.

The rearrangement joins TRBV7-2 to TRBJ2-1; TRBD1 agrees at 11 bases. Judging by the DNA end, TRBJ2-7 fits better; the J call may be wrong. Germline lookup yields CDR1 SGHTA and CDR2 FQGNSA. This CDR3 comprises 15 residues. The CDR3 coding sequence is TGTGCCAGCAGCCGGGGACAGGGGGACTACAATGAGCAGTACTTC. Translating it yields CASSRGQGDYNEQYF.

Only a few counts were recorded for this clonotype. The CDR3 region is CASSLASTGGIYGYTF. The CDR3, as DNA: TGTGCCAGCAGTTTAGCCTCGACAGGGGGCATCTATGGCTACACCTTC. The chain joins TRBV12-3 or TRBV12-4 to TRBJ1-2; 10 bases map to TRBD1. J lost 4 bases, V lost 0 bases, and 5 bases had no gene match. The CDR3 extends over 16 amino acids.